Shown below are 6 T cell receptor beta chains from a single sample sequenced in a study of cytotoxic CD8 clonotypes in ibrutinib-treated CLL. Sequencing was performed with immunoSEQ multiplex PCR; in TCRdb, only in-frame clones are kept and a portion is missing. The data hold 330,000 or so clones, with under 70% observed a single time. The source was PBMCs, collected after 36 months of ibrutinib treatment. The origin of the receptors is a human donor with chronic lymphocytic leukemia.

The gene calls are TRBV6-5 and TRBJ1-4, with a tentative D call TRBD1 (5 bases). CDR1 is MNHEY, CDR2 SVGAGI, per germline. Trimming removed 2 bases at V and 8 bases at J, with 12 bases between. The CDR3 contains 14 residues. The CDR3 DNA reads as TGTGCCAGCAGTTACGTGTCAGGGAGGGAAAAACTGTTTTTT. This codes for CASSYVSGREKLFF.

This clone is a singleton in its sample. The chain links TRBV5-1 to TRBJ1-1, with TRBD1 matching over 7 bases. Trimming at V came to 4 bases and at J to 5 bases, leaving 11 bases not matched to a gene. In germline, CDR1 is SGHRS, CDR2 YFSETQ. The CDR3 runs to 15 residues. The DNA of the CDR3 is TGCGCCAGCAGCACTGGACAGGCCCTGAGTACTGAAGCTTTCTTT. Protein sequence: CASSTGQALSTEAFF.

This chain links TRBV18 with TRBJ2-5; D gene unclear. Trimming cost V 5 bases and J 5 bases, with 9 bases left between them. This CDR3 has 12 amino acids. Germline V gene data show CDR1 as KGHSH and CDR2 as LQKENI. CDR3 bases: TGTGCCAGCTCAAACCAGGAGGAGACCCAGTACTTC. Protein product: CASSNQEETQYF.

V and J are TRBV15 and TRBJ1-5; no definite D call. The CDR3 consists of 15 residues. Germline CDR1 and CDR2: LNHNV and YYDKDF (reference sequence). The V end was cut by 5 bases, the J end by 2 bases, with 13 bases between. The chain's CDR3 is CATSSWGRGNQPQHF. CDR3 in DNA: TGTGCCACCAGCTCGTGGGGTCGGGGCAATCAGCCCCAGCATTTT.

The chain combines TRBV11-2 with TRBJ2-1, with 7 bases matching TRBD1. The CDR3 runs to 15 residues. After removal of 5 bases from V and 8 bases from J, the junction contained 12 bases not matched to a gene. From germline, CDR1 is SGHAT and CDR2 FQNNGV. CDR3 sequence: CASSTHLDRVHEQFF. The CDR3, as DNA: TGTGCCAGCAGCACTCACCTCGACAGGGTTCATGAGCAGTTCTTC.

This rearrangement joins TRBV7-6 to TRBJ2-2; D remains ambiguous. V lost 8 bases and J 4 bases, leaving 11 bases between the germline ends. The CDR3 runs to 13 residues. Germline V gene sequence: CDR1 SGHVS, CDR2 FNYEAQ. The CDR3, as DNA: TGTGCCAGCGAGACAATCGGCACCGGGGAGCTGTTTTTT. Translating it yields CASETIGTGELFF.